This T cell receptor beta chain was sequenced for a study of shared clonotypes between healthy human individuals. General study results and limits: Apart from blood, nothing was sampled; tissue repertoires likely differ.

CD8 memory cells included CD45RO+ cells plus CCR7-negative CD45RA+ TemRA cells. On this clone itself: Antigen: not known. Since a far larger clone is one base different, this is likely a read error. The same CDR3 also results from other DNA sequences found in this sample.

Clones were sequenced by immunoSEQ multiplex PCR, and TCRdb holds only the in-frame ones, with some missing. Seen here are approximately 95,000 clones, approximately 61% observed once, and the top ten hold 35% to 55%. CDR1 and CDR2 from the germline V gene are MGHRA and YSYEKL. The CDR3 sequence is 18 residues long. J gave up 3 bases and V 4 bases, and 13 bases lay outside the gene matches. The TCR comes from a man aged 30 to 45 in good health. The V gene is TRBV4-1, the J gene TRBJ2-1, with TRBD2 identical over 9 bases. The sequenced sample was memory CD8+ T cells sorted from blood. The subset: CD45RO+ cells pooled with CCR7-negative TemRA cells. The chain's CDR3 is CASSRTPLAGEGYNEQFF. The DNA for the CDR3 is TGCGCCAGCAGCCGCACGCCTTTAGCGGGAGAGGGCTACAATGAGCAGTTCTTC.